This TCR beta chain was observed in a study of radiotherapy plus CTLA-4 blockade in lung cancer. Study-wide results and caveats: Blood TCR clones of tumor origin expanded after radiotherapy plus ipilimumab.

This CDR3 spans 11 amino acids. In germline, CDR1 is SQVTM, CDR2 ANQGSEA. Trimming shortened V by 3 bases and J by 4 bases, and 7 bases separated the two germline ends. Focal radiation plus CTLA-4 blockade with ipilimumab was given to patients with chemo-refractory metastatic non-small-cell lung cancer. With regard to this clone: Its specificity is not known.

Libraries were prepared by immunoSEQ multiplex PCR; TCRdb keeps only in-frame clonotypes and omits some of them. The top ten hold 12% to 15% of the sample, which has 30,000 to 40,000 clones, 70% to 80% seen once. This specimen consisted of peripheral blood, obtained from a patient treated with radiotherapy plus ipilimumab. The chain has TRBV29-1 and TRBJ2-7; D gene unclear. The receptor was derived from a human donor with non-small cell lung cancer that progressed on radiotherapy plus ipilimumab. In DNA, the CDR3 is TGCAGCGTTGATAAGGGATACGAGCAGTACTTC. It is translated as CSVDKGYEQYF.